The 27 T cell receptor beta chains below were found in one sample sequenced in a study of radiation and T cells in renal cell carcinoma. Sequencing was performed with immunoSEQ multiplex PCR; in TCRdb, only in-frame clones are kept and a portion is missing. This sample yields approximately 140,000 clones, of which 70% to 90% are seen a single time; around 25% belongs to the top ten. Time point in this sample: baseline pretreatment blood. Treatment given: 15 Gy SBRT to primary tumor, nephrectomy 4 weeks later. Specimen: blood, collected from a patient whose treatment included radiotherapy and nephrectomy. The receptors shown here come from a woman in her forties or fifties with renal cell carcinoma.

This rearrangement joins TRBV6-5 to TRBJ1-1; D gene uncertain. The V end lost 0 bases, the J end lost 0 bases, and 5 bases lay between the germline ends. CDR3 length: 14 residues. Per the germline V gene, CDR1 is MNHEY and CDR2 is SVGAGI. CDR3 region: CASSYSWLNTEAFF. CDR3 nucleotides: TGTGCCAGCAGTTACTCGTGGTTGAACACTGAAGCTTTCTTT.

The rearrangement links TRBV10-3 to TRBJ2-4; D is unclear. The ends were cut back, 0 bases at V and 3 bases at J, with 6 bases in the middle. This CDR3 has 14 amino acids. CDR1 and CDR2 (germline): ENHRY, SYGVKD. Here the CDR3 DNA reads TGTGCCATCAGTGAGTCGGGTAACAAAAACATTCAGTACTTC. This translates into CAISESGNKNIQYF.

This clone appeared once. The chain joins TRBV9 to TRBJ2-5; the match to TRBD2 covers 14 bases. Trimming cost V 4 bases and J 5 bases; bases outside gene matches: 10. Germline V CDR1 and CDR2: SGDLS, YYNGEE. The CDR3 is 17 amino acids. CDR3 nucleotide sequence: TGTGCCAGCAGCAGGAGACTAGCGGGAGGGTTCAGGGAGACCCAGTACTTC. The encoded protein is CASSRRLAGGFRETQYF.

This clone has more than one count but fewer than ten. The genes are TRBV27 and TRBJ1-1; no reliable D call. Germline V gene data show CDR1 as MNHEY and CDR2 as SMNVEV (reference sequence). CDR3 length: 14 residues. V was cut by 3 bases and J by 3 bases, with 11 bases left in between. The CDR3 is CASSLAGRDTEAFF. DNA for the CDR3: TGTGCCAGCAGTTTGGCGGGTAGGGACACTGAAGCTTTCTTT.

This clone appeared a single time. The rearrangement links TRBV18 to TRBJ2-1; 11 bases agree with TRBD2. Looked up from germline, CDR1 is KGHSH and CDR2 is LQKENI. The CDR3 covers 16 residues. With V trimmed by 1 base and J by 7 bases, 6 bases remained unmatched. In nucleotides, the CDR3 is TGTGCCAGCTCACCACTACTAGCGGGAGTTGGAAATGAGCAGTTCTTC. It translates to CASSPLLAGVGNEQFF.

This clone was counted between two and nine times. This sequence joins TRBV20-1 and TRBJ1-1; the D is unclear. V was trimmed by 6 bases and J by 5 bases, leaving 10 bases between them. The CDR3 has 11 amino acids. Per germline, CDR1 DFQATT and CDR2 SNEGSKA (reference sequence). CDR3 DNA: TGCAGTGCCCAAGACTTTACTGAAGCTTTCTTT. It specifies CSAQDFTEAFF.

V usage is TRBV5-4 and J usage is TRBJ2-3, with TRBD2 identical over 10 bases. In germline, CDR1 is SGHNT, CDR2 YYREEE (reference sequence). V was clipped by 6 bases and J by 7 bases; unmatched bases: 8. CDR3 length: 14 amino acids. The CDR3 DNA is TGTGCCAGCAATCTAGCGGGGGCCCACAATACGCAGTATTTT. Its translation is CASNLAGAHNTQYF.

V and J are TRBV9 and TRBJ2-7, with 8 bases lining up with TRBD2. The CDR3 totals 15 residues. The germline V gene encodes CDR1 SGDLS and CDR2 YYNGEE. Losses at the gene ends were 3 bases for V and 1 base for J; bases not matched to a gene: 6. The CDR3 coding sequence is TGTGCCAGCAGCGGCGATAGCGGGGCGTCCTACGAGCAGTACTTC. It specifies CASSGDSGASYEQYF.

This chain uses TRBV29-1 with TRBJ2-1; 8 bases are a match to TRBD2. V was clipped by 6 bases and J by 6 bases; unmatched bases: 7. Germline CDR1 and CDR2: SQVTM and ANQGSEA. CDR3 length: 13 amino acids. As DNA, the CDR3 is TGCAGCGTGGGGCTTCTAGCGGGCAATGAGCAGTTCTTC. This encodes CSVGLLAGNEQFF.

The chain employs TRBV6-6 and TRBJ1-3; D perhaps matches TRBD1 (5 bases). The CDR3 has 16 amino acids. Germline values: CDR1 MNHNY, CDR2 SVGAGI (reference sequence). V lost 0 bases and J 3 bases, leaving 12 bases between the germline ends. The CDR3 nucleotides read TGTGCCAGCAGTTACTCGCCAGGGAGTCATGGAAACACCATATATTTT. This translates into CASSYSPGSHGNTIYF.

This clone came up a few times. The V gene is TRBV9, the J gene TRBJ1-2, with TRBD1 matching 10 bases. The CDR3 has 16 amino acids. V was pared by 0 bases and J by 2 bases, with 4 bases of the junction left unmatched. Germline CDR1 and CDR2: SGDLS and YYNGEE. CDR3 coding DNA: TGTGCCAGCAGCGTAGGACAGGGGGCACACAACTATGGCTACACCTTC. This gives the protein CASSVGQGAHNYGYTF.

The chain is built from TRBV7-9 and TRBJ1-2, with D possibly being TRBD1 (5 bases). The CDR3 sequence is 13 residues long. Germline assignment: CDR1 SEHNR and CDR2 FQNEAQ (reference sequence). Trimming left V 1 base short and J 8 bases short, with 11 bases between. CDR3 DNA: TGTGCCAGCAGCTTAGAGCCCGGGGCAGGCTACACCTTC. This codes for CASSLEPGAGYTF.

This clone has just one count. The V call is TRBV5-1, the J call TRBJ1-1; 11 bases align to TRBD1. Trimming cost V 4 bases and J 5 bases; bases outside gene matches: 7. The germline CDR1 and CDR2 sequences are SGHRS and YFSETQ. The CDR3 has 15 amino acids. CDR3: CASSLRGQGETEAFF. The DNA of the CDR3 is TGCGCCAGCAGCCTTAGGGGACAGGGGGAGACTGAAGCTTTCTTT.

In this sample, this clone turned up once. This sequence joins TRBV7-9 and TRBJ2-7; no clear D. Germline V gives CDR1 SEHNR, CDR2 FQNEAQ (reference sequence). With 5 bases removed from V and 2 bases from J, the gap between germline ends came to 13 bases. This CDR3 is built from 14 residues. Written as DNA, the CDR3 is TGTGCCAGCAGCCCCGGCATAAAAACCTACGAGCAGTACTTC. It is translated as CASSPGIKTYEQYF.

The V and J genes are TRBV5-1 and TRBJ2-5; D tentatively reads TRBD1 or TRBD2 (5 bases each). V lost 1 base to trimming and J lost 2 bases, with 15 bases between them. CDR3 length: 16 amino acids. Looked up from germline, CDR1 is SGHRS and CDR2 is YFSETQ. The CDR3 sequence: CASSLRGDSLQETQYF. The CDR3 DNA reads TGCGCCAGCAGCTTGAGGGGAGACAGCCTTCAAGAGACCCAGTACTTC.

J is TRBJ1-1 and V is TRBV6-6; D is unclear. The V and J ends lost 0 bases and 7 bases respectively, with 9 bases between them. The CDR3 is made up of 13 amino acids. The germline V gene has CDR1 MNHNY and CDR2 SVGAGI (reference sequence). Written as DNA, the CDR3 is TGTGCCAGCAGTTACTCCCCCGATCGTGAAGCTTTCTTT. It translates to CASSYSPDREAFF.

The chain uses TRBV4-1 and TRBJ2-5, with D unclear. CDR1 MGHRA and CDR2 YSYEKL come from the germline V gene. Trimming shortened V by 2 bases and J by 1 base, and 8 bases separated the two germline ends. The CDR3 is 14 amino acids. In DNA form, the CDR3 reads TGCGCCAGCAGCCAATCGGCCGCCCAAGAGACCCAGTACTTC. Translating gives CASSQSAAQETQYF.

The chain uses TRBV5-1 and TRBJ2-3; D not resolved. V lost 0 bases, J lost 1 base, and 9 bases lay in between. Germline-derived CDR1 and CDR2 are SGHRS and YFSETQ. The CDR3 is 15 residues long. The CDR3, as DNA: TGCGCCAGCAGCTTGGGGCTAAAGGGCACAGATACGCAGTATTTT. It translates to CASSLGLKGTDTQYF.

The gene calls are TRBV5-1 and TRBJ2-7, with 9 bases that match TRBD1. Trimming cost V 4 bases and J 4 bases; bases outside gene matches: 9. This CDR3 contains 15 residues. The germline V gene has CDR1 SGHRS and CDR2 YFSETQ. CDR3 sequence: CASSPGTGRYYEQYF. The DNA of the CDR3 is TGCGCCAGCAGCCCCGGGACAGGGAGATATTACGAGCAGTACTTC.

V and J are TRBV14 and TRBJ2-3, with 8 bases fitting TRBD1. V lost 1 base to trimming and J lost 9 bases; unmatched junction nucleotides: 0. The germline V gene encodes CDR1 SGHDN and CDR2 FVKESK. The CDR3 runs 12 residues. The DNA for the CDR3 is TGTGCCAGCAGCCAAGGGACAGGGACGCAGTATTTT. It codes for CASSQGTGTQYF.

The chain links TRBV18 to TRBJ1-2; D perhaps matches TRBD1 (6 bases). The germline V gene encodes CDR1 KGHSH and CDR2 LQKENI. There are 17 residues in the CDR3. The V and J ends lost 5 bases and 4 bases respectively, with 23 bases between them. The CDR3 DNA follows: TGTGCCAGCTCAGCAGGAAGGACAGAAGAGGGACTCTATGGCTACACCTTC. It specifies CASSAGRTEEGLYGYTF.

The V and J genes are TRBV2 and TRBJ2-7; 10 nucleotides match TRBD1. The germline V gene encodes CDR1 SNHLY and CDR2 FYNNEI. This CDR3 comprises 16 residues. After removal of 6 bases from V and 2 bases from J, the junction contained 10 bases not matched to a gene. In DNA form, the CDR3 reads TGTGCCAGCAGCCTCGGGACAGGGGTTGCCACCTACGAGCAGTACTTC. Its translation is CASSLGTGVATYEQYF.

The V and J genes are TRBV28 and TRBJ1-1; D uncertain. This CDR3 comprises 12 residues. Germline V gene data show CDR1 as MDHEN and CDR2 as SYDVKM. V was pared by 2 bases and J by 7 bases, with 8 bases between. The CDR3 DNA reads as TGTGCCAGCAGTTTAATGTCGGATGAAGCTTTCTTT. It encodes CASSLMSDEAFF.

Details on this clone: The same CDR3 is also encoded by other DNA sequences in this sample. The chain joins TRBV20-1 to TRBJ2-5; no clear D. Per the germline V gene, CDR1 is DFQATT and CDR2 is SNEGSKA (reference sequence). The V gene lost 4 bases and the J gene lost 5 bases, with 5 bases spanning the gap. The CDR3 contains 10 residues. DNA for the CDR3: TGCAGTGCTACGAGGGAGACCCAGTACTTC. It codes for CSATRETQYF.

About this clone: Other DNA sequences in this sample translate to the same CDR3. The genes are TRBV5-1 and TRBJ1-4; TRBD1 matches at 9 bases. The CDR3 length is 15 residues. Trimming at V came to 0 bases and at J to 5 bases, leaving 2 bases not matched to a gene. Germline lookup yields CDR1 SGHRS and CDR2 YFSETQ. The CDR3 here is CASSLDGQGNEKLFF. The CDR3 DNA reads as TGCGCCAGCAGCTTGGACGGACAGGGGAATGAAAAACTGTTTTTT.

The V gene is TRBV5-8, the J gene TRBJ2-7; D is perhaps TRBD2 (5 bases). Trimming pared 2 bases from V and 5 bases from J, leaving 5 bases between. This CDR3 is built from 11 residues. CDR1 SGHTS and CDR2 YDEGEE come from the germline V gene. The CDR3 here is CASSFSDEQYF. The CDR3 bases are TGTGCCAGCAGCTTTAGCGACGAGCAGTACTTC.

The chain has TRBV4-3 and TRBJ1-5, with D unresolved. This CDR3 contains 15 residues. Germline V gives CDR1 LGHNA, CDR2 YSLEER. V was clipped by 1 base and J by 5 bases, with 12 bases between them. This chain's CDR3 is CASSQARGSDQPQHF. CDR3 bases: TGCGCCAGCAGCCAAGCTCGCGGCAGCGATCAGCCCCAGCATTTT.